This TCR beta chain was profiled in a study of vaccination and CD4 T cells after COVID-19. Turning to the study itself: In the convalescent group, nasal swab PCR was SARS-CoV-2 positive; about nine cases were mild and one severe. Median time from second vaccine dose to sampling was around 72 days (14 to 241). Overall study results and limits: Detection of a median about 90% of reactive clones in convalescent patients was confined to the period after vaccination.

From the PCR reads, TCRdb called clonotypes with MiXCR, one entry per CDR3 protein. Of tens of thousands of distinct CDR3 sequences in the sample, approximately 51% were seen once. The CDR3 loop spans 17 amino acids. V trimming: 5 bases; J trimming: 0 bases; junction bases outside the gene matches: 10. Germline-derived CDR1 and CDR2 are DFQATT and SNEGSKA (reference sequence). To note about this clonotype: Its specificity is unknown.

The sample consisted of CD4+ T cells from blood, taken before SARS-CoV-2 vaccination. The clonotype originates from a human donor who had recovered from COVID-19. V and J are TRBV20-1 and TRBJ2-4, with TRBD1 identical over 10 bases. The CDR3 loop is CSAGGTGALPAKNIQYF. Here the CDR3 DNA reads TGCAGTGCTGGCGGGACAGGGGCCCTACCAGCCAAAAACATTCAGTACTTC.